A single sample gave rise to the 32 T cell receptor beta chains below, sequenced in a study of blood T cell repertoires in COVID-19. The assay was immunoSEQ multiplex PCR, and TCRdb's table has in-frame clones only and misses some. Among 150,000 to 200,000 clones listed, 75% to 85% were seen once. Source material: PBMCs or T cells enriched from blood (not recorded which). These receptors came from a woman in her 50s with acute COVID-19.

This sequence joins TRBV19 and TRBJ2-3, with D possibly being TRBD1 (6 bases). The V and J ends lost 5 bases and 2 bases respectively, with 8 bases between them. In germline, CDR1 is LNHDA, CDR2 SQIVND (reference sequence). The CDR3 runs to 13 residues. CDR3 coding DNA: TGTGCCAGTAGTGCAGGGGACACAGATACGCAGTATTTT. Translating gives CASSAGDTDTQYF. Variable domain in full (rest from reference TRBV19 and TRBJ2-3): DGGITQSPKYLFRKEGQNVTLSCEQNLNHDAMYWYRQDPGQGLRLIYYSQIVNDFQKGDIAEGYSVSREKKESFPLTVTSAQKNPTAFYLCASSAGDTDTQYFGPGTRLTVL.

V usage is TRBV7-6 and J usage is TRBJ2-3; D is unresolved. CDR3 length: 15 amino acids. Germline CDR1 is SGHVS and CDR2 is FNYEAQ. Trimming cost V 3 bases and J 2 bases, with 12 bases left between them. The CDR3 DNA follows: TGTGCCAGCAGCTTGGCAGGCTACACCACAGATACGCAGTATTTT. Translation: CASSLAGYTTDTQYF.

The V gene is TRBV25-1, the J gene TRBJ2-5, with D unresolved. Germline-derived CDR1 and CDR2 are MGHDK and SYGVNS. The V gene lost 4 bases and the J gene lost 5 bases, with 17 bases spanning the gap. This CDR3 spans 15 amino acids. CDR3 DNA: TGTGCCAGCAGTGTATGGAAAACTGCGGTCGAGACCCAGTACTTC. This gives the protein CASSVWKTAVETQYF.

The chain recombines TRBV6-5 with TRBJ1-4, with TRBD1 matching over 10 bases. J lost 6 bases, V lost 10 bases, and 11 bases had no gene match. Germline V gives CDR1 MNHEY, CDR2 SVGAGI. CDR3 size: 15 residues. In DNA, the CDR3 is TGTGCCAACAGCCTCTTTGGGACAGGGGATGAAAAACTGTTTTTT. This encodes CANSLFGTGDEKLFF.

The chain couples TRBV21-1 to TRBJ2-5; TRBD2, the table's D call, lacks a check against the DNA. TRBV21-1 is a pseudogene locus. The CDR3 has 10 residues. CDR3 nucleotide sequence: TGTGGGTGCGGTCAAGAGACCCAGTACTTC. The encoded protein is CGCGQETQYF.

The chain uses TRBV28 and TRBJ1-5; D is ambiguous. The CDR3 extends over 15 amino acids. Germline V gene sequence: CDR1 MDHEN, CDR2 SYDVKM. Trimming pared 6 bases from V and 0 bases from J, leaving 12 bases between. Written as DNA, the CDR3 is TGTGCCAGCAGCAATACAGAATATAGCAATCAGCCCCAGCATTTT. Amino acids: CASSNTEYSNQPQHF.

The chain combines TRBV13 with TRBJ2-7; no definite D call. Germline CDR1 reads PRHDT; CDR2 reads FYEKMQ (reference sequence). The V end was cut by 2 bases, the J end by 0 bases, with 5 bases between. This CDR3 comprises 13 residues. CDR3 amino acids: CASSLSSSYEQYV. The CDR3, as DNA: TGTGCCAGCAGCTTATCCAGCTCCTACGAGCAGTACGTC.

The chain has TRBV6-5 and TRBJ1-2; D remains unclear. Trimming removed 4 bases at V and 2 bases at J, with 8 bases between. In germline, CDR1 is MNHEY, CDR2 SVGAGI. The CDR3 spans 13 residues. The CDR3 DNA reads as TGTGCCAGCAGTTTTAGCCCGAACTATGGCTACACCTTC. This translates into CASSFSPNYGYTF.

The rearrangement uses TRBV27 and TRBJ1-4; D remains ambiguous. The length of the CDR3 is 14 residues. V lost 7 bases, J lost 7 bases, and 16 bases lay in between. The germline V gene has CDR1 MNHEY and CDR2 SMNVEV (reference sequence). The CDR3 DNA sequence: TGTGCCAGCACACAACGGGGTCGGACTGAAAAACTGTTTTTT. As protein: CASTQRGRTEKLFF.

This rearrangement joins TRBV10-3 to TRBJ2-3, with 11 bases matching TRBD2. With 4 bases clipped from V and 5 bases from J, the junction kept 2 bases outside the gene matches. The CDR3 has 14 amino acids. Germline V gene data show CDR1 as ENHRY and CDR2 as SYGVKD. This CDR3 reads CAISVTSGGDTQYF. For the CDR3, the DNA is TGTGCCATCAGTGTTACTAGCGGGGGAGATACGCAGTATTTT.

The chain is built from TRBV30 and TRBJ1-5; D not certain. The V gene's germline CDR1 is GTSNPN and CDR2 SVGIG (reference sequence). The CDR3 is 13 amino acids. Trimming pared 3 bases from V and 4 bases from J, leaving 10 bases between. DNA of the CDR3: TGTGCCTGGAGGCCAGGCCCGAATCAGCCCCAGCATTTT. Residues: CAWRPGPNQPQHF.

The V and J genes are TRBV3-1 (or the pseudogene TRBV3-2) and TRBJ2-5; D possibly corresponds to TRBD2 (6 bases). Germline CDR1 is LGHDT and CDR2 is YNNKEL (reference sequence). With 2 bases removed from V and 1 base from J, the gap between germline ends came to 11 bases. The CDR3 length is 15 residues. CDR3 DNA sequence: TGTGCCAGCAGCCAAAAGCGGGTTATCCAAGAGACCCAGTACTTC. Its translation is CASSQKRVIQETQYF.

Here the CDR3 reads CASSKVAGESEQYV. The CDR3 coding sequence is TGTGCCAGCTCCAAGGTAGCGGGGGAGTCCGAGCAGTACGTC. This chain links TRBV18 with TRBJ2-7, with 9 bases fitting TRBD2. V lost 6 bases, J lost 6 bases, and 9 bases stayed unmatched. The CDR3 totals 14 residues. The germline V gene has CDR1 KGHSH and CDR2 LQKENI.

The J gene is TRBJ1-5, the V gene TRBV6-2 or TRBV6-3; D unclear. V lost 0 bases and J 2 bases, leaving 8 bases between the germline ends. The CDR3 totals 15 residues. Germline loops: CDR1 MNHEY, CDR2 SVGEGT. The CDR3, as DNA: TGTGCCAGCAGTTACTCGAGTACCGGCAATCAGCCCCAGCATTTT. As protein: CASSYSSTGNQPQHF.

The V gene is TRBV14, the J gene TRBJ1-5; D possibly corresponds to TRBD1 (5 bases). Germline CDR1 reads SGHDN; CDR2 reads FVKESK. The CDR3 is made up of 18 amino acids. V was shortened by 6 bases and J by 2 bases, with 23 bases between the two germline ends. Here the CDR3 DNA reads TGTGCCAGCAGGAACCCCCCGGCGACAGTAGTTCGCAATCAGCCCCAGCATTTT. As protein: CASRNPPATVVRNQPQHF.

The chain couples TRBV5-4 to TRBJ2-5; 8 bases map to TRBD2. The V segment lost 3 bases and the J segment 1 base; nucleotides outside the gene matches: 8. The germline CDR1 and CDR2 sequences are SGHNT and YYREEE (reference sequence). The length of the CDR3 is 16 residues. CDR3 coding DNA: TGTGCCAGCAGCTGGGGACTAGGGGGGGGCCAAGAGACCCAGTACTTC. Translating gives CASSWGLGGGQETQYF.

The chain uses TRBV29-1 and TRBJ2-7; 7 bases are shared with TRBD2. V lost 6 bases and J lost 4; bases outside the gene matches: 6. Germline V gene sequence: CDR1 SQVTM, CDR2 ANQGSEA. CDR3 size: 12 residues. CDR3 amino acids: CSVPGGPYEQYV. CDR3 DNA sequence: TGCAGCGTCCCGGGAGGTCCTTACGAGCAGTACGTC.

The chain carries TRBV7-2 and TRBJ1-1, with D uncertain. CDR3 length: 14 residues. V lost 5 bases, J lost 5 bases, and 15 bases lay in between. Germline-derived CDR1 and CDR2 are SGHTA and FQGNSA. Here the CDR3 DNA reads TGTGCCAGCAGCGGGAGGAGGGTCGGGACTGAAGCTTTCTTT. Translating it yields CASSGRRVGTEAFF.

The chain uses TRBV2 and TRBJ1-1; D perhaps matches TRBD1 (6 bases). Trimming removed 6 bases from V and 4 bases from J, with 15 bases in between. The CDR3 runs to 14 residues. Germline loops: CDR1 SNHLY, CDR2 FYNNEI. CDR3 protein: CASRRSGVSTEAFF. In DNA form, the CDR3 reads TGTGCCAGCAGGCGGTCAGGGGTATCCACTGAAGCTTTCTTT.

The chain employs TRBV6-5 and TRBJ1-2; TRBD1 aligns across 12 bases. The CDR3 has 16 residues. Trimming took 0 bases from V and 3 from J; bases not matched to a gene: 2. CDR1 is MNHEY and CDR2 is SVGAGI in the germline V gene. CDR3 region: CASSYSGTGGYYGYTF. The DNA of the CDR3 is TGTGCCAGCAGTTACTCAGGGACAGGGGGCTACTATGGCTACACCTTC.

CDR3 bases: TGTGCCAGCTCGACAGGGGGAACAGATACGCAGTATTTT. This gives the protein CASSTGGTDTQYF. The chain combines TRBV6-5 with TRBJ2-3, with 9 nucleotides matching TRBD1. The germline V gene encodes CDR1 MNHEY and CDR2 SVGAGI. Unmatched junction bases numbered 3, after V lost 8 bases and J lost 3 bases. This CDR3 region has 13 residues.

The chain is built from TRBV4-3 and TRBJ1-2, with TRBD1 matching 7 bases. In germline, CDR1 is LGHNA, CDR2 YSLEER. There are 16 residues in the CDR3. The V and J ends lost 2 bases and 4 bases, in that order; junction bases with no gene match: 10. The DNA for the CDR3 is TGCGCCAGCAGCCAAAGGGGGCAGGAAGCGAGCTATGGCTACACCTTC. Amino acid sequence: CASSQRGQEASYGYTF.

The V call is TRBV19, the J call TRBJ2-4, with TRBD1 as a possible D gene (6 bases). Trimming removed 4 bases from V and 5 bases from J, with 18 bases in between. Germline lookup yields CDR1 LNHDA and CDR2 SQIVND (reference sequence). The length of the CDR3 is 16 residues. The CDR3 spells CASSKQGHRVENIQYF. In DNA form, the CDR3 reads TGTGCCAGTAGTAAACAGGGTCATAGGGTCGAAAACATTCAGTACTTC.

V gene TRBV6-2 or TRBV6-3 combines with J gene TRBJ1-2; 7 bases fit TRBD1. From germline, CDR1 is MNHEY and CDR2 SVGEGT. The CDR3 totals 14 residues. V gave up 5 bases and J gave up 7 bases; unmatched junction bases: 10. CDR3 residues: CASSLTGARAGYTF. The DNA of the CDR3 is TGTGCCAGCAGTCTAACAGGGGCTCGGGCTGGCTACACCTTC.

CDR3: CASSRGLAGNEQFF. As DNA, the CDR3 is TGTGCCAGCAGCCGGGGACTAGCGGGTAATGAGCAGTTCTTC. This sequence joins TRBV6-5 and TRBJ2-1; 12 positions match TRBD2. The CDR3 runs 14 residues. Trimming cost V 6 bases and J 7 bases; bases outside gene matches: 4. Germline-derived CDR1 and CDR2 are MNHEY and SVGAGI.

The rearrangement joins TRBV7-6 to TRBJ1-1; tentatively, D is TRBD1 (6 bases). Germline V CDR1 and CDR2: SGHVS, FNYEAQ. The V end lost 5 bases, the J end lost 1 base, and 11 bases lay between the germline ends. This CDR3 spans 14 amino acids. CDR3 DNA: TGTGCCAGCAGCCCTGGACAGAGGAACACTGAAGCTTTCTTT. It translates to CASSPGQRNTEAFF.

The table lists this clone with a count of one. The rearrangement uses TRBV27 and TRBJ1-2, with 7 positions matching TRBD1. Germline CDR1 and CDR2: MNHEY and SMNVEV (reference sequence). The CDR3 is 14 amino acids. The junction had 8 bases not matched to a gene; V was cut back by 6 bases and J by 4 bases. The CDR3 DNA is TGTGCCAGCAGGAGAAACAGGGGTGGCTATGGCTACACCTTC. Amino acid sequence: CASRRNRGGYGYTF.

The CDR3 sequence: CASSYEMNTEAFF. The CDR3 nucleotides are TGTGCCAGCAGTTACGAGATGAACACTGAAGCTTTCTTT. V usage is TRBV6-4 and J usage is TRBJ1-1; D gene ambiguous. The CDR3 consists of 13 residues. Germline loops: CDR1 MRHNA, CDR2 SNTAGT. V lost 5 bases and J lost 0, with 7 bases in between.

The chain has TRBV3-1 (or the pseudogene TRBV3-2) and TRBJ1-3; D uncertain. The germline V gene encodes CDR1 LGHDT and CDR2 YNNKEL (reference sequence). This CDR3 contains 14 residues. The germline V and J ends were trimmed by 0 bases and 3 bases, with 6 bases remaining between them. CDR3 region: CASSQEASGNTIYF. The CDR3 bases are TGTGCCAGCAGCCAAGAGGCTAGTGGAAACACCATATATTTT.

The V gene is TRBV19, the J gene TRBJ2-3; D is perhaps TRBD1 (6 bases). V was trimmed by 4 bases and J by 3 bases, leaving 8 bases between them. The CDR3 runs to 13 residues. Per the germline V gene, CDR1 is LNHDA and CDR2 is SQIVND (reference sequence). The DNA of the CDR3 is TGTGCCAGTAGTAGTAGGGGGACAGATACGCAGTATTTT. It encodes CASSSRGTDTQYF.

V gene TRBV9 combines with J gene TRBJ1-2; 7 positions match TRBD1. Per germline, CDR1 SGDLS and CDR2 YYNGEE. This CDR3 spans 14 amino acids. V shed 1 base, J shed 8 bases, and the junction held 8 bases outside the gene matches. The CDR3 coding sequence is TGTGCCAGCAGCGTATCGAGGGGGCGGGAAGGCTACACCTTC. It yields the protein CASSVSRGREGYTF.

V is TRBV18 and J is TRBJ1-2, with TRBD1 as a possible D gene (6 bases). The CDR3 is made up of 16 amino acids. Trimming removed 1 base from V and 5 bases from J, with 17 bases in between. The germline V gene encodes CDR1 KGHSH and CDR2 LQKENI. The CDR3 DNA reads TGTGCCAGCTCACCACAACAGGGAAGTGGGACATATGGCTACACCTTC. Translation: CASSPQQGSGTYGYTF.